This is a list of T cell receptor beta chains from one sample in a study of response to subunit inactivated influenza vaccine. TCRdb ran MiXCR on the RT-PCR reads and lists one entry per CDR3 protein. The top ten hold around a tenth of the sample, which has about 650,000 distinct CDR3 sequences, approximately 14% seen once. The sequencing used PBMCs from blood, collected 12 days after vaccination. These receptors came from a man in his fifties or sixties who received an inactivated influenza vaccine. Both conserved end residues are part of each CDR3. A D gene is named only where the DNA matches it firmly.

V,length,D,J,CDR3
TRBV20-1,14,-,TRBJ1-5,CSARGQISNQPQHF
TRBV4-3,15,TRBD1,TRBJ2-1,CASSHAKGALYEQFF
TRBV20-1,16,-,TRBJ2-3,CSARETRGLARDTQYF
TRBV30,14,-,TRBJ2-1,CAWSQGLSYNEQFF
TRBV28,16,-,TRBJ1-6,CASSLSGPNYNSPLHF
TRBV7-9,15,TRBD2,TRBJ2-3,CASSLTGGAADTQYF
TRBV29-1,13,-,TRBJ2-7,CSVLSDLTYEQYF
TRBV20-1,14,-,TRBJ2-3,CSAYSSRWTDTQYF
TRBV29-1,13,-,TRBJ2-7,CSVGPGVTYEQYF
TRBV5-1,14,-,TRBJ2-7,CASSLDRASVEQYF
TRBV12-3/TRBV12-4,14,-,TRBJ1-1,CASSLAISLVGAFF
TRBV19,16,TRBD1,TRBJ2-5,CASRGLGQNPVETQYF
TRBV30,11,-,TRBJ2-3,CAWSVSDTQYF
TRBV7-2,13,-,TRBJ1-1,CASTLYMNTEAFF
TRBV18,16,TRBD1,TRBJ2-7,CASSLLPGQGKYEQYF
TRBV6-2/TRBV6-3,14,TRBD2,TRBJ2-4,CASKSAGVGLVQYF
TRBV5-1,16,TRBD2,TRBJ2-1,CASSTLAGEPYNEQFF
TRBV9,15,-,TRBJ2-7,CASSVRGSGAYEQYF
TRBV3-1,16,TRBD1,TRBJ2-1,CASSQNRDRGDNEQFF
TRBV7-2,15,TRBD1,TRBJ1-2,CASSLLRTGLEGYTF
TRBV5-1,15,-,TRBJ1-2,CASSLTGTPNYGYTF
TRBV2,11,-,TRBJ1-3,CASHITNTIYF
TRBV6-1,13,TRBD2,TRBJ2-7,CASGLAAYYEQYF
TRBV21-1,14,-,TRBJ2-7,CASKRPPPGYEQYF
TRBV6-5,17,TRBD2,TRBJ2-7,CASSYSSASGDTYEQYF
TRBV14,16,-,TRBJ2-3,CASSQVSREATDTQYF
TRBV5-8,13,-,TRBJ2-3,CASSLVDRDTQYF
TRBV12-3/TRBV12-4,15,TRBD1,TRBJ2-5,CDSGGTGSIWETQYF
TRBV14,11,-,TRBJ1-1,CASSHAHMAFF
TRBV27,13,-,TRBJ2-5,CASSPSWGQTQYF
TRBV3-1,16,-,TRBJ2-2,CASSPGTRLNAGELFF
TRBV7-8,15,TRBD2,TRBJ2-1,CASSRTSGEYNEQFF
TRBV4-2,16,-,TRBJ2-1,CASSQDWRGTYNEQFF
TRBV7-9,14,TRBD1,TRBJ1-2,CASWETGTFRGYTF
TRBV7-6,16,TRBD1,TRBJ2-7,CASSPLDRGPSYEQYF
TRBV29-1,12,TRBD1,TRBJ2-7,CSARQGSHEQYF
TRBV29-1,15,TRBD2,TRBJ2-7,CSVEDRTRMGHEQYF
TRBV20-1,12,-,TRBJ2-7,CSAHRTIYEQYF
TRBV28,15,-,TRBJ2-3,CASLDRQTNTDTQYF
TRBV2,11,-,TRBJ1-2,CASTLNYGYTF
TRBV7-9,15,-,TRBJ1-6,CASSLSGRDRSPLHF
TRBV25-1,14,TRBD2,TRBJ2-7,CASSGGRGFYEQYF
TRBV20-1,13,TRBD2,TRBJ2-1,CSAPALAGNEQFF
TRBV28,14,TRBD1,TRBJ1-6,CASSFYRGGSPLHF
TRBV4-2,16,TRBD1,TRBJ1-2,CASSQGVRDRERGYTF
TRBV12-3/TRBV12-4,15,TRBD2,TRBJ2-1,CASREGGGAYNEQFF
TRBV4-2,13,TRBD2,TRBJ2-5,CASSKRGEETQYF
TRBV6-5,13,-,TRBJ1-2,CASSYSAGFGYTF
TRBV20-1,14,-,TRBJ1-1,CSAPRIRSDTEAFF
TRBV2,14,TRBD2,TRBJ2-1,CASSEGRGDNEQFF
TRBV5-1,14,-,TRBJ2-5,CASSLGVYKETQYF
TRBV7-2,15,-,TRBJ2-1,CASSLEGTFYNEQFF
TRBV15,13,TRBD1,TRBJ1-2,CATSMQGAGGYTF
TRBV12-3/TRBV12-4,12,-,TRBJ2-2,CASSFPRGELFF
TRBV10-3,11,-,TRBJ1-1,CAISVGTEAFF